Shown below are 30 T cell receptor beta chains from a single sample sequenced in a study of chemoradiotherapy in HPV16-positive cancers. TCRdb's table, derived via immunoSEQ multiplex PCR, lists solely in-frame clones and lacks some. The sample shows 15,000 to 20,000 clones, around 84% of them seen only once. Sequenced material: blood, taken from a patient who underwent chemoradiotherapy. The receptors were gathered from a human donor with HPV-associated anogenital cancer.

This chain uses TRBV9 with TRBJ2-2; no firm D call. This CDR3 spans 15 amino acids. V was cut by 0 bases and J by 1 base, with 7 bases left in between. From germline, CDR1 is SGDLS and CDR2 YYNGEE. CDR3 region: CASSVDMGNTGELFF. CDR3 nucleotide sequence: TGTGCCAGCAGCGTAGATATGGGGAACACCGGGGAGCTGTTTTTT.

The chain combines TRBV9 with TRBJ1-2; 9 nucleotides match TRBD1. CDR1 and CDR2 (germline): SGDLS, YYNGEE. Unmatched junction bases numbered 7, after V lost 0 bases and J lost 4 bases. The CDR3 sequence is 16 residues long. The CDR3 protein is CASSVEGTGLGYGYTF. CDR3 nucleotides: TGTGCCAGCAGCGTAGAGGGGACAGGGCTTGGCTATGGCTACACCTTC.

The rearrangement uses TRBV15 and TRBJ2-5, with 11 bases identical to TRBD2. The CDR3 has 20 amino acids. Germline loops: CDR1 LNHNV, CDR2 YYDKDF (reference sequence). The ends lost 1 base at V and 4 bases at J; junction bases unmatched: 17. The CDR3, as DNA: TGTGCCACCAGCAGAGCCTCACTAGCGGGGGTCGGATCCACAAGAGAGACCCAGTACTTC. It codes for CATSRASLAGVGSTRETQYF. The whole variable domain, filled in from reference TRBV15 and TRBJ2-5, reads DAMVIQNPRYQVTQFGKPVTLSCSQTLNHNVMYWYQQKSSQAPKLLFHYYDKDFNNEADTPDNFQSRRPNTSFCFLDIRSPGLGDTAMYLCATSRASLAGVGSTRETQYFGPGTRLLVL.

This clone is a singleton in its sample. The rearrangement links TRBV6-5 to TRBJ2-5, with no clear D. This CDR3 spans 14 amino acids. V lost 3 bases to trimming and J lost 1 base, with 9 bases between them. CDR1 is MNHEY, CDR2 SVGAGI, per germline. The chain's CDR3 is CASSYLGIQETQYF. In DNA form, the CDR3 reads TGTGCCAGCAGTTATTTAGGGATCCAAGAGACCCAGTACTTC.

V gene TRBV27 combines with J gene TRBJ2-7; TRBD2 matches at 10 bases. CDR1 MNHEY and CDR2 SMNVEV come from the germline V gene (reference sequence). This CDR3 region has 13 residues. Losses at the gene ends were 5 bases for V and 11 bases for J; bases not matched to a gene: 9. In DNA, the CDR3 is TGTGCCAGCAGTAAGCGGGGGGGCGGAGAGAAGTACTTC. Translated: CASSKRGGGEKYF.

CDR3 region: CASSEYETTLYNEQFF. CDR3 sequence (DNA): TGTGCCAGCAGTGAATACGAGACAACCCTTTACAATGAGCAGTTCTTC. The chain recombines TRBV6-1 with TRBJ2-1; D is unclear. CDR3 length: 16 amino acids. Between the trimmed V and J ends, which lost 2 bases and 4 bases, there was a span of 15 bases. From germline, CDR1 is MNHNS and CDR2 SASEGT.

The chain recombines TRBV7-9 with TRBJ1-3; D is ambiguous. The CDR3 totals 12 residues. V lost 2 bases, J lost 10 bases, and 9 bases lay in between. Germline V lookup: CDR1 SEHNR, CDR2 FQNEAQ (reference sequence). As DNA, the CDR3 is TGTGCCAGCAGCTTATCCGAGGGAACCATATATTTT. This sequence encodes CASSLSEGTIYF.

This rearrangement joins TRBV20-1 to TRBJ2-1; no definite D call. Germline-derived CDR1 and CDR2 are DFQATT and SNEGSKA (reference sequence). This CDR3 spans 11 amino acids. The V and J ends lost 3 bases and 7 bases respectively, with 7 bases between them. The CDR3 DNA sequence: TGCAGTGCTAGTCGAGCAAATGAGCAGTTCTTC. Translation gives CSASRANEQFF.

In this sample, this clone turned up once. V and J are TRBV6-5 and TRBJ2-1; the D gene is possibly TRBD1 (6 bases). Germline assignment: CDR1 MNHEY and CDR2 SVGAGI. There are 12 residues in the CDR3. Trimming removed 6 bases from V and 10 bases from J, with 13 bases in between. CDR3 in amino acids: CASSRIQGEQFF. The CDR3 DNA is TGTGCCAGCAGCCGAATACAGGGAGAGCAGTTCTTC.

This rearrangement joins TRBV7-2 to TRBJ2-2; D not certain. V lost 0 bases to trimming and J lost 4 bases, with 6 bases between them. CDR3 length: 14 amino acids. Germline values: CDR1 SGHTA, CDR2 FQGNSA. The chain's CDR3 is CASSLARSTGELFF. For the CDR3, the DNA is TGTGCCAGCAGCTTAGCGAGGAGCACCGGGGAGCTGTTTTTT.

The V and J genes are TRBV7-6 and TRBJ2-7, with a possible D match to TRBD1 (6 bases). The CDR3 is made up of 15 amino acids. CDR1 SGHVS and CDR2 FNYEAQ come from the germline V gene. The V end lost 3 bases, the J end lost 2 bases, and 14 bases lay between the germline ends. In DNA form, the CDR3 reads TGTGCCAGCAGCTTGAGACAGGTTGGGCCCTACGAGCAGTACTTC. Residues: CASSLRQVGPYEQYF.

CDR3 sequence reads: CASSKTKPGGYEQYF. The CDR3, as DNA: TGTGCCAGCAGTAAGACTAAACCAGGGGGCTACGAGCAGTACTTC. The chain is built from TRBV27 and TRBJ2-7; 7 nucleotides agree with TRBD1. Germline-derived CDR1 and CDR2 are MNHEY and SMNVEV (reference sequence). Trimming cost V 5 bases and J 3 bases; bases outside gene matches: 10. CDR3 length: 15 residues.

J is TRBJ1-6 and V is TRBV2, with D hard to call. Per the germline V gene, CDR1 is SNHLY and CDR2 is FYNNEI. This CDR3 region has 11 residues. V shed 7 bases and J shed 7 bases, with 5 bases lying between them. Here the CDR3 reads CASTANSPLHF. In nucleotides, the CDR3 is TGTGCCAGCACGGCGAATTCACCCCTCCACTTT.

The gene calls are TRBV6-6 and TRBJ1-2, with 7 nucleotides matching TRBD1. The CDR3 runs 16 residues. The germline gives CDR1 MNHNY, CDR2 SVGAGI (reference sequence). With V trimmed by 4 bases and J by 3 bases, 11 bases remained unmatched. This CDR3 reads CASSSTRRGEDYGYTF. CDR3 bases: TGTGCCAGCAGTTCAACCCGCAGGGGGGAGGACTATGGCTACACCTTC.

The CDR3 coding sequence is TGTGCCAGCAGTGAGGGACAGGGCGCAGATACGCAGTATTTT. It translates to CASSEGQGADTQYF. The V call is TRBV6-4, the J call TRBJ2-3; 9 bases are a match to TRBD1. CDR1 MRHNA and CDR2 SNTAGT come from the germline V gene. The trim removed 3 bases at V and 4 bases at J, leaving 2 bases unmatched. The CDR3 covers 14 residues.

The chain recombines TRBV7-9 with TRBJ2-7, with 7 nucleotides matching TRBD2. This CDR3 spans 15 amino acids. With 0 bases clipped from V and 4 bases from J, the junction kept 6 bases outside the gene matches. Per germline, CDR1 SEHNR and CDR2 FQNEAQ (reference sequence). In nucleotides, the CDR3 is TGTGCCAGCAGCTTAGCGGGAGGGGATGCATACGAGCAGTACTTC. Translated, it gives CASSLAGGDAYEQYF. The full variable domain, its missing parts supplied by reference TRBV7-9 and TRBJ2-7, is DTGVSQNPRHKITKRGQNVTFRCDPISEHNRLYWYRQTLGQGPEFLTYFQNEAQLEKSRLLSDRFSAERPKGSFSTLEIQRTEQGDSAMYLCASSLAGGDAYEQYFGPGTRLTVT.

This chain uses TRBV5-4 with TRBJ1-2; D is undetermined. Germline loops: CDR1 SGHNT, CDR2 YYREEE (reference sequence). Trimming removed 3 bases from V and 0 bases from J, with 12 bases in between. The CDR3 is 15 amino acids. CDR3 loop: CASSSRTDPNYGYTF. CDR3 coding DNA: TGTGCCAGCAGCTCCAGGACGGACCCTAACTATGGCTACACCTTC.

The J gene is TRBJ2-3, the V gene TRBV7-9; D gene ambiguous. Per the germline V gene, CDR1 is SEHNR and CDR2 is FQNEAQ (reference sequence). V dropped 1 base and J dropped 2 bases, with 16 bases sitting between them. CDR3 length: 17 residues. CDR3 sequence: CASSLGGGGAFTDTQYF. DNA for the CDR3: TGTGCCAGCAGCTTAGGAGGCGGCGGAGCCTTCACAGATACGCAGTATTTT.

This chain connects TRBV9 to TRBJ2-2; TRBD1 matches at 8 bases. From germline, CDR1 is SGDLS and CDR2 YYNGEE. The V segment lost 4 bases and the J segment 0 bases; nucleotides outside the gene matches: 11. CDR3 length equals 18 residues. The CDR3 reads CASSPRTGPKTNTGELFF. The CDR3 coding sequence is TGTGCCAGCAGCCCCCGGACAGGGCCAAAAACGAACACCGGGGAGCTGTTTTTT.

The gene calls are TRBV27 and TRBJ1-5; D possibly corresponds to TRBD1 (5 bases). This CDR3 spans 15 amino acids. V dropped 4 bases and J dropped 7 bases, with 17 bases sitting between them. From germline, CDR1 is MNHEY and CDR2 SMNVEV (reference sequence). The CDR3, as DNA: TGTGCCAGCAGTTCTGACCGGTGGGGCAGGCAGCCCCAGCATTTT. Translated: CASSSDRWGRQPQHF.

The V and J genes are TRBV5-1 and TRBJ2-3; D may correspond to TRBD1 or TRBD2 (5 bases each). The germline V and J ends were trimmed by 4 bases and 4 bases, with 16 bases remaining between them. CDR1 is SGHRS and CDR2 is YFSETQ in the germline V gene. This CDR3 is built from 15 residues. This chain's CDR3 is CASSGTVDLSDTQYF. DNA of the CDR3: TGCGCCAGCAGCGGGACGGTCGACCTCTCAGATACGCAGTATTTT.

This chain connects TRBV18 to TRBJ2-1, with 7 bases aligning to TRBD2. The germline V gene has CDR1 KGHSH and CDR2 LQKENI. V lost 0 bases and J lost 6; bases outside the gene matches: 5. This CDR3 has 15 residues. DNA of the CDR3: TGTGCCAGCTCACCACCCGGGGGGTTCGGCAATGAGCAGTTCTTC. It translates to CASSPPGGFGNEQFF.

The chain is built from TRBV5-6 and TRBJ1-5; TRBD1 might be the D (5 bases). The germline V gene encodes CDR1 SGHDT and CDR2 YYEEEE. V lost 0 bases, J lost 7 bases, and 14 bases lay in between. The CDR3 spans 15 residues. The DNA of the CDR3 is TGTGCCAGCAGCTTGGGGGACGGACCTCCACAGCCCCAGCATTTT. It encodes CASSLGDGPPQPQHF.

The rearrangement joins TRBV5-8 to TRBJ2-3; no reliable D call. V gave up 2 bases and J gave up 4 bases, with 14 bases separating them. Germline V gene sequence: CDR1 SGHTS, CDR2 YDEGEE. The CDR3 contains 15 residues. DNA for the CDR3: TGTGCCAGCAGCTTCGGTCTAGGCCCTCCAGATACGCAGTATTTT. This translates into CASSFGLGPPDTQYF.

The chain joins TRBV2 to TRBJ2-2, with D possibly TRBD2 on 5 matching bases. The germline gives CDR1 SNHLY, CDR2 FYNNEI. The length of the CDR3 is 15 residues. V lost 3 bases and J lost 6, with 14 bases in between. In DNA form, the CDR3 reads TGTGCCAGCAGTGATAAGTGGAAGGGAGCCGGGGAGCTGTTTTTT. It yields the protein CASSDKWKGAGELFF.

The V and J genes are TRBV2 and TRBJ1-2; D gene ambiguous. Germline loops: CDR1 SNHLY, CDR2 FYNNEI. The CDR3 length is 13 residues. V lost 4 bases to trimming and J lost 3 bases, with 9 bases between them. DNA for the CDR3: TGTGCCAGCAGTGCCGGAGGGCACTATGGCTACACCTTC. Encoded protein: CASSAGGHYGYTF.

The CDR3 spells CASSLYPSQGEYGYTF. CDR3 bases: TGTGCCAGCAGTTTATACCCCAGCCAGGGAGAATATGGCTACACCTTC. The gene calls are TRBV28 and TRBJ1-2; D may be TRBD1 (5 bases). This CDR3 has 16 amino acids. V lost 1 base and J lost 5, with 17 bases in between. Per germline, CDR1 MDHEN and CDR2 SYDVKM.

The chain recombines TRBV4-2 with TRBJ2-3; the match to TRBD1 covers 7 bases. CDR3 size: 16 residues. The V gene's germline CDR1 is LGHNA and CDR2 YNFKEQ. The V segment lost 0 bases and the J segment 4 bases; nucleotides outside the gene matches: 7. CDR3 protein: CASSQETGLRADTQYF. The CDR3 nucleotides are TGTGCCAGCAGCCAAGAGACAGGGTTAAGGGCAGATACGCAGTATTTT.

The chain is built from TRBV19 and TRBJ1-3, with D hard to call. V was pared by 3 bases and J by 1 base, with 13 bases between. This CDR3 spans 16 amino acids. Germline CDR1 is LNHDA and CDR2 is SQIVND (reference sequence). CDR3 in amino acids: CASSMRGPLSGNTIYF. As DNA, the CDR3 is TGTGCCAGTAGTATGCGGGGTCCCCTTTCTGGAAACACCATATATTTT.

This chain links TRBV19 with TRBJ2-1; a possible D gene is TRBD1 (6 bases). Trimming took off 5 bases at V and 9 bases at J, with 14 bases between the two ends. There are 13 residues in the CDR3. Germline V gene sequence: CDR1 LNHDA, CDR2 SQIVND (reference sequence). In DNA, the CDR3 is TGTGCCAGTAGTCTACAGGGTCCGGCTGAGCAGTTCTTC. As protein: CASSLQGPAEQFF.